A selection of T cell receptor beta chains follows, all from one sample in a study of CD8 T cells in Susac syndrome. TCRdb analysed the immunoSEQ multiplex PCR reads with MiXCR anew, one entry per CDR3 protein. The sample carries under 550,000 distinct CDR3 sequences, approximately 89% recorded once. Sequencing input: CD8+ T cells from PBMCs. The receptors here all came from a human donor with multiple sclerosis. Each CDR3 is given with its conserved first and last residue. A D gene is named only where the DNA matches it firmly. Size is omitted from some rows. Given values are once, few, many or a class for expanded clones.

d_gene	v_gene	abundance	j_gene	CDR3nt	CDR3aa
NA	TRBV11-2	NA	TRBJ2-1	TGTGCCAGCAGCGTCGGACGCGAGCAGTTCTTC	CASSVGREQFF
NA	TRBV6-1	NA	TRBJ2-7	TGTGCCAGCAGTGTAGGGGGAAGGTACGAGCAGTACTTC	CASSVGGRYEQYF
NA	TRBV6-4	NA	TRBJ2-3	TGTGCCAGCAGTGACTCGAGTGAAAATACGCAGTATTTT	CASSDSSENTQYF
TRBD2	TRBV6-1	NA	TRBJ2-7	TGTGCCAGCAGTCCTCTAATGATAGCGGGAACCTACGAGCAGTACTTC	CASSPLMIAGTYEQYF
TRBD1	TRBV28	NA	TRBJ2-7	TGTGCCAGCAGGGGGCTCGACAGGGGAACCTACGAGCAGTACTTC	CASRGLDRGTYEQYF
NA	TRBV6-1	once	TRBJ2-5	TGTGCCAGCAGTGGCCTTAGTGAGGAGGGTCCGGAGACCCAGTACTTC	CASSGLSEEGPETQYF
NA	TRBV20-1	NA	TRBJ2-1	TGCAGTGTCTTAGGGGGGGTGCAGTTCTTC	CSVLGGVQFF
NA	TRBV11-2	NA	TRBJ2-3	TGTGCCAGCAGCCCAGAACTCGGGGATACGCAGTATTTT	CASSPELGDTQYF
NA	TRBV30	NA	TRBJ2-2	TGTGCCTGGAGTCCTCCGTACACCGGGGAGCTGTTTTTT	CAWSPPYTGELFF
TRBD2	TRBV30	once	TRBJ2-3	TGTGCCTGGAGCTCGACTAGCGAAACTCGCACAGATACGCAGTATTTT	CAWSSTSETRTDTQYF
TRBD1	TRBV11-2	NA	TRBJ2-1	TGTGCCAGCAGCTCCTTGACAGGGCGTTCCAATGAGCAGTTCTTC	CASSSLTGRSNEQFF
TRBD1	TRBV5-6	NA	TRBJ2-7	TGTGCCAGCAGCCAATCGGGACAGGGACACTACGAGCAGTACTTC	CASSQSGQGHYEQYF
TRBD1	TRBV19	few	TRBJ2-7	TGTGCCAGTAGTCTCGGGACAGGGGACGAGCAGTACTTC	CASSLGTGDEQYF
NA	TRBV19	NA	TRBJ2-5	TGTGCCAGTAGTATAGGGGGTCCGGAGACCCAGTACTTC	CASSIGGPETQYF
NA	TRBV29-1	once	TRBJ2-2	TGCAGCGTTGTGCTGTCTTCCGGGGAGCTGTTTTTT	CSVVLSSGELFF
NA	TRBV20-1	once	TRBJ2-2	TGCAGTGCTAGAGATTCCGGTTACCGGGTCACCGGGGAGCTGTTTTTT	CSARDSGYRVTGELFF
TRBD1	TRBV27	NA	TRBJ1-2	TGTGCCAGCAGTTTATCGGGACAGGGGGCGTTTGAGAGAGGCTACACCTTC	CASSLSGQGAFERGYTF
TRBD1	TRBV27	NA	TRBJ1-4	TGTGCCAGCAGTTTGAGAGGGGGCCATGAAAAACTGTTTTTT	CASSLRGGHEKLFF
NA	TRBV12-3/TRBV12-4	NA	TRBJ2-1	TGTGCCAGCAGTTTAGGGAGGGGACGGAGCTCCTACAATGAGCAGTTCTTC	CASSLGRGRSSYNEQFF
NA	TRBV6-5	NA	TRBJ1-4	TGTGCCAGCAGTTACTTGTCTGGGACTAATGAAAAACTGTTTTTT	CASSYLSGTNEKLFF
NA	TRBV29-1	NA	TRBJ2-7	TGCAGCGTTGAGTCCGACACCAACTACGAGCAGTACTTC	CSVESDTNYEQYF
NA	TRBV12-3/TRBV12-4	NA	TRBJ1-1	TGTGCCAGCAGTTCCACAGATTTCATGAACACTGAAGCTTTCTTT	CASSSTDFMNTEAFF
NA	TRBV5-5	NA	TRBJ1-2	TGTGCCAGCGGCCGATCAGGACATGGCTACACCTTC	CASGRSGHGYTF
TRBD1	TRBV27	few	TRBJ2-2	TGTGCCAGCAGATTACAGGGGTGGGTCACCGGGGAGCTGTTTTTT	CASRLQGWVTGELFF
TRBD1	TRBV5-5	NA	TRBJ2-3	TGTGCCAGCGGGGACAGAAGCACAGATACGCAGTATTTT	CASGDRSTDTQYF
NA	TRBV19	NA	TRBJ1-2	TGTGCCAGTACTCAGGGTTCCTTTTATGGCTACACCTTC	CASTQGSFYGYTF
TRBD2	TRBV5-5	NA	TRBJ2-1	TGTGCCAGCAGCCCTAGCGGCCTGAATGAGCAGTTCTTC	CASSPSGLNEQFF
TRBD2	TRBV29-1	NA	TRBJ2-5	TGCAGCGTGGGACTAGCGGGGGGGCTCCAGGAGACCCAGTACTTC	CSVGLAGGLQETQYF
NA	TRBV7-9	NA	TRBJ2-5	TGTGCCACCGAGGGACAAGAGACCCAGTACTTC	CATEGQETQYF
NA	TRBV5-4	NA	TRBJ1-4	TGTGCCAGCAGCTGGTTCGGGGGGGAACTGTTTTTT	CASSWFGGELFF
NA	TRBV30	once	TRBJ1-1	TGTGCCTGGAGTGTTGCGGGGGAGGCTGAAGCTTTCTTT	CAWSVAGEAEAFF
NA	TRBV7-9	NA	TRBJ2-7	TGTGCCAGCAGCAACTCTTCCGGGAACTACGAGCAGTACTTC	CASSNSSGNYEQYF
NA	TRBV12-3/TRBV12-4	few	TRBJ1-4	TGTGCCAGCAGTTCCGGACGCCCCCATCGGGGTGAAAAACTGTTTTTT	CASSSGRPHRGEKLFF
NA	TRBV27	NA	TRBJ2-7	TGTGCCAGCAGTTTATGGGAGGGGGCCTACGAGCAGTACTTC	CASSLWEGAYEQYF
TRBD2	TRBV20-1	NA	TRBJ2-5	TGCAGTGCTAGAGGGGCTCGGGAGGCGGGGGGGCCTCAAGAGACCCAGTACTTC	CSARGAREAGGPQETQYF
NA	TRBV7-9	NA	TRBJ2-7	TGTGCCAGCAGCTCAATTAACCGGGACCCCTACGAGCAGTACTTC	CASSSINRDPYEQYF
NA	TRBV30	NA	TRBJ1-1	TGTGCCTGGAGTCCCCCAGGGATGAACACTGAAGCTTTCTTT	CAWSPPGMNTEAFF
NA	TRBV29-1	NA	TRBJ1-5	TGCAGCGTTGCATCGGACAGTTCCAATCAGCCCCAGCATTTT	CSVASDSSNQPQHF
TRBD1	TRBV2	NA	TRBJ2-3	TGTGCCAGCCCTATTCAGGGGGCCGCAGATACGCAGTATTTT	CASPIQGAADTQYF
NA	TRBV27	NA	TRBJ1-1	TGTGCCAGCAGTTTCACTCCGGACAGTTTGGTGAACACTGAAGCTTTCTTT	CASSFTPDSLVNTEAFF
NA	TRBV28	NA	TRBJ2-3	TGTGCCAGCAGTTTATGCCGGAGGTGCACAGATACGCAGTATTTT	CASSLCRRCTDTQYF
TRBD2	TRBV9	NA	TRBJ2-1	TGTGCCAGCAGCGTAGTGGTGGGAGGGGACAATGAGCAGTTCTTC	CASSVVVGGDNEQFF
TRBD2	TRBV7-6	once	TRBJ2-2	TGTGCCAGCAGCCTGGGCGGGAGGAACACCGGGGAGCTGTTTTTT	CASSLGGRNTGELFF
NA	TRBV6-1	few	TRBJ2-7	TGTGCCAGCAGTGAAACCTCCTACGAGCAGTACTTC	CASSETSYEQYF
TRBD1	TRBV5-1	few	TRBJ2-7	TGCGCCAGCAGCCAACCTGACAGGGGGGTCGACGAGCAGTACTTC	CASSQPDRGVDEQYF
NA	TRBV2	NA	TRBJ2-5	TGTGCCAGCAGTGAATACACCGTCCAAGAGACCCAGTACTTC	CASSEYTVQETQYF
TRBD1	TRBV27	NA	TRBJ2-3	TGTGCCAGCAGTGGAGACAGGGGCCCAGATACGCAGTATTTT	CASSGDRGPDTQYF
NA	TRBV30	NA	TRBJ2-7	TGTGCCTGGGGCCCAGGCAGCTACGAGCAGTACTTC	CAWGPGSYEQYF
TRBD2	TRBV27	NA	TRBJ2-4	TGTGCCAGCAGCCTCGGGCCCCGGACTAGCGGGAGGGCCAAAAACATTCAGTACTTC	CASSLGPRTSGRAKNIQYF
NA	TRBV6-5	NA	TRBJ1-1	TGTGCCAGCAGTTACGACAGGATTATGTACACTGAAGCTTTCTTT	CASSYDRIMYTEAFF
TRBD2	TRBV7-9	NA	TRBJ2-1	TGTGCCAGCAGCTTCGGGAGGTTCTTTTTGAATGAGCAGTTCTTC	CASSFGRFFLNEQFF
NA	TRBV12-3/TRBV12-4	NA	TRBJ1-1	TGTGCCAGCAGTCCCGGTCTCTGGGGTGAAGCTTTCTTT	CASSPGLWGEAFF
NA	TRBV6-5	NA	TRBJ2-7	TGTGCCAGCACAAATGGCCGGAACTACGAGCAGTACTTC	CASTNGRNYEQYF
NA	TRBV27	NA	TRBJ2-1	TGTGCCAGCAGTTTATCGATCCTCAGCGAGGGGGGGGCCTACAATGAGCAGTTCTTC	CASSLSILSEGGAYNEQFF
TRBD1	TRBV6-6	NA	TRBJ2-7	TGTGCCAGCAGTTACCCCGGACAGGGTTCCTACGAGCAGAACTTC	CASSYPGQGSYEQNF
NA	TRBV7-2	NA	TRBJ1-3	TGTGCCAGCAGCTGGGAGACTATCCTCGACAGCCTTTCTGGAAACACCATATATTTT	CASSWETILDSLSGNTIYF
NA	TRBV2	NA	TRBJ2-7	TGTGCCAGCAGTTCCGCAGGGACACCCTACGAGCAGTACTTC	CASSSAGTPYEQYF
TRBD1	TRBV11-2	few	TRBJ1-2	TGTGCCAGCAGCTTTCCGACAGGGAGGGATAACTATGGCTACACCTTC	CASSFPTGRDNYGYTF
TRBD2	TRBV28	NA	TRBJ2-2	TGTGCCAGCATCGGACTAGCGGAGGACACCGGGGAGCTGTTTTTT	CASIGLAEDTGELFF
NA	TRBV6-5	once	TRBJ1-2	TGTGCCAGCAGTTCCCCGACTCTTCCGTGGCAAGAGGGCTACACCTTC	CASSSPTLPWQEGYTF